The rows below give T cell receptor beta chains drawn from one sample of a study of cytomegalovirus exposure and HLA in healthy donors. Using immunoSEQ multiplex PCR, the repertoire was profiled, and TCRdb retains in-frame clones only, with some absent. The sample lists fewer than 90,000 clones, under 80% occurring once. The material sequenced was PBMCs. Source of these receptors: a man aged 25-45 years in good health and CMV-seropositive. Each CDR3 is given with its conserved first and last residue. A D gene is named only where the DNA matches it firmly. Expanded clones are given a class, and other clones once, few, many or no size at all.

TRBJ2-3 | TRBD1 | TRBV11-2 | - | TGTGCCAGCAGCTTAGTGGGACAGGGGGGGACAGATACGCAGTATTTT | CASSLVGQGGTDTQYF
TRBJ1-2 | - | TRBV6-1 | - | TGTGCCAGCAGGGAACCAGGCCGCAAATATGGCTACACCTTC | CASREPGRKYGYTF
TRBJ1-4 | - | TRBV4-2 | once | TGTGCCAGCAGCCAAGATCGTTCGGCAGGGAAACGTGAAAAACTGTTTTTT | CASSQDRSAGKREKLFF
TRBJ2-7 | TRBD1 | TRBV6-5 | once | TGTGCCAGCACCTTCCTCGGGACAGGGTATTACGAGCAGTACTTC | CASTFLGTGYYEQYF
TRBJ1-2 | - | TRBV15 | - | TGTGCCACCAGCAGAGGGACAGACGCATTCTATGGCTACACCTTC | CATSRGTDAFYGYTF
TRBJ1-3 | TRBD1 | TRBV2 | - | TGTGCCAGCAGACAGGGGGCTGGAAACACCATATATTTT | CASRQGAGNTIYF
TRBJ1-1 | TRBD1 | TRBV10-3 | - | TGTGCCATCAGTGGCACAGGGGGCTCCACTGAAGCTTTCTTT | CAISGTGGSTEAFF
TRBJ2-3 | TRBD1 | TRBV5-5 | many | TGTGCCAGCAGCTTCCGGGACAGGGGGCCTCGGGATACGCAGTATTTT | CASSFRDRGPRDTQYF
TRBJ2-1 | TRBD2 | TRBV4-2 | - | TGTGCCAGCAGCCACGCTAGCGGGGGGGTCTACAATGAGCAGTTCTTC | CASSHASGGVYNEQFF
TRBJ1-4 | - | TRBV6-5 | - | TGTGCCAGCAGCCCAGGATTAGTTAATGAAAAACTGTTTTTT | CASSPGLVNEKLFF
TRBJ2-2 | - | TRBV11-3 | - | TGTGCCAGCAGCCGGGACACGAACACCGGGGAGCTGTTTTTT | CASSRDTNTGELFF
TRBJ2-5 | - | TRBV5-1 | - | TGCGCCAGCAGCCCCCCGGAGTCCGGCCAAGAGACCCAGTACTTC | CASSPPESGQETQYF
TRBJ1-2 | TRBD1 | TRBV28 | - | TGTGCCAGCAGCGACCAGACAGGGGCAAACTATGGCTACACCTTC | CASSDQTGANYGYTF
TRBJ2-7 | TRBD2 | TRBV18 | - | TGTGCCAGCTCACCGGGACTAGCGCTGGCGGGAGAGCAGTACTTC | CASSPGLALAGEQYF
TRBJ2-2 | - | TRBV19 | - | TGTGCCAGTTCCCCCCCCTCGTGGGAGCTGTTTTTT | CASSPPSWELFF
TRBJ2-7 | TRBD2 | TRBV6-4 | - | TGTGCCAGCATCAGCGGGGGGCTCCCCTACGAGCAGTACTTC | CASISGGLPYEQYF
TRBJ2-2 | - | TRBV9 | - | TGTGCCAGCAGCGTCCAGAACACCGGGGAGCTGTTTTTT | CASSVQNTGELFF
TRBJ2-1 | - | TRBV6-5 | - | TGTGCCAGCAGTATCCTCCGGGACAATGAGCAGTTCTTC | CASSILRDNEQFF
TRBJ2-2 | TRBD2 | TRBV11-3 | - | TGTGCCAGCAGCCCTCGACTAGCGGGGGCGGGCACCGGGGAGCTGTTTTTT | CASSPRLAGAGTGELFF
TRBJ1-2 | TRBD1 | TRBV4-3 | - | TGCGCCAGCAGCCCAGCTCCACCGGGACAGTATGGCTACACCTTC | CASSPAPPGQYGYTF
TRBJ2-1 | TRBD1 | TRBV2 | - | TGTGCCAGCAGTGAACGTTGGACAGGACGGCGCAATGAGCAGTTCTTC | CASSERWTGRRNEQFF
TRBJ1-5 | TRBD1 | TRBV2 | - | TGTGCCAGCACGACAGGGGCCTATAGCAATCAGCCCCAGCATTTT | CASTTGAYSNQPQHF
TRBJ2-7 | - | TRBV10-2 | - | TGCGCCAGCAGTGAGCAGTTCTACGAGCAGTACTTC | CASSEQFYEQYF
TRBJ1-5 | - | TRBV6-1 | - | TGTGCCAACGGGGGTGGGGTAAATCAGCCCCAGCATTTT | CANGGGVNQPQHF
TRBJ1-5 | - | TRBV27 | - | TGTGCCAGCAGCCCGACAGCCGGTGGCTATGCCCAGCATTTT | CASSPTAGGYAQHF
TRBJ2-4 | - | TRBV9 | - | TGTGCCAGCAGCGTAGCCCCCGAGGCCCATCCGTACTTC | CASSVAPEAHPYF
TRBJ1-1 | - | TRBV6-5 | few | TGTGCCACCGCCCGGGGGGACGACACTGAAGCTTTCTTT | CATARGDDTEAFF
TRBJ2-1 | TRBD2 | TRBV9 | - | TGTGCCAGCAGCACTAGCGGGGGGACTTACAATGAGCAGTTCTTC | CASSTSGGTYNEQFF
TRBJ1-2 | - | TRBV28 | - | TGTGCCAGCAGTTTAGGGGGACACCTCTATGGCTACACCTTC | CASSLGGHLYGYTF
TRBJ2-7 | - | TRBV7-9 | - | TGTTCCAGCAGCTTAGAACTAGCTAGTGGCGAGCAGTACTTC | CSSSLELASGEQYF
TRBJ1-4 | - | TRBV6-1 | - | TGTGCCAGCAGGGTCGCGGAATTTAATGAAAAACTGTTTTTT | CASRVAEFNEKLFF
TRBJ1-2 | - | TRBV7-8 | - | TGTGCCAGCAGCCTAATACCCGGGTTCTCAGCAGCCTATGGCTACACCTTC | CASSLIPGFSAAYGYTF
TRBJ2-3 | - | TRBV27 | - | TGTGCCAGCAGTTTAGGAGGGGGCCCAGATACGCAGTATTTT | CASSLGGGPDTQYF
TRBJ1-2 | - | TRBV6-5 | - | TGTGCCAGCAGTTCGTCTCATGGCTACACCTTC | CASSSSHGYTF
TRBJ1-1 | TRBD1 | TRBV11-1 | - | TGTGCCAGCAGCGAACAGGGGCTGGGGAACACTGAAGCTTTCTTT | CASSEQGLGNTEAFF
TRBJ1-2 | - | TRBV5-1 | few | TGCGCCAGCAGCTTGGATCAGGCGTTCTATGGCTACACCTTC | CASSLDQAFYGYTF
TRBJ2-7 | TRBD1 | TRBV5-1 | - | TGCGCCAGCAGCACGGGACAGGGGAGCTCCTACGAGCAGTACTTC | CASSTGQGSSYEQYF
TRBJ1-5 | TRBD1 | TRBV7-8 | - | TGTGCCAGCGGCGAACCCGGGACAGGGGACGAGCCCCAGCATTTT | CASGEPGTGDEPQHF
TRBJ1-6 | - | TRBV5-5 | - | TGTGCCAGCAGCTTCCTCCCCACCGCCGGGAACTCCTATAATTCACCCCTCCACTTT | CASSFLPTAGNSYNSPLHF
TRBJ1-6 | - | TRBV11-2 | few | TGTGCCAGCAGCCTTCCGGCAGGAGGGTCCCCCCTCCACTTT | CASSLPAGGSPLHF
TRBJ1-1 | - | TRBV28 | few | TGTGCCAGCAGTGGACGGGAATACACTGAAGCTTTCTTT | CASSGREYTEAFF
TRBJ2-2 | TRBD1 | TRBV7-2 | - | TGTGCCACCAAACCCGGGACAGGGGCTACCGGGGAGCTGTTTTTT | CATKPGTGATGELFF
TRBJ2-7 | - | TRBV9 | few | TGTGCCAGCAGCGAAACCGGGACTCCCTTTGGCGAGCAGTACTTC | CASSETGTPFGEQYF
TRBJ1-5 | - | TRBV15 | - | TGTGCCACCAGCAGAGATCGGGGGGTTGGCAATCAGCCCCAGCATTTT | CATSRDRGVGNQPQHF
TRBJ2-5 | TRBD2 | TRBV30 | - | TGTGCCTGGAGATCGGGCCGAGCGGGGGAGACCCAGTACTTC | CAWRSGRAGETQYF
TRBJ2-2 | - | TRBV27 | - | TGTGCCAGCAGTTTTAATACCGGGGAGCTGTTTTTT | CASSFNTGELFF
TRBJ2-3 | TRBD2 | TRBV28 | - | TGTGCCAGCAGTTTAGCACCCATTGGGACTAGCGGGAGGACAGATACGCAGTATTTT | CASSLAPIGTSGRTDTQYF
TRBJ1-2 | - | TRBV30 | - | TGTGCCTGGAAGAGGGCCCGGGGCTACACCTTC | CAWKRARGYTF
TRBJ2-3 | - | TRBV6-4 | - | TGTGCCAGCAGTTTCGGGGCGGGGGCCTCAGATACGCAGTATTTT | CASSFGAGASDTQYF